Included here is one T cell receptor beta chain sequence, with context. Its specific antigen is unknown. No base qualities exist here, and no much larger clone lies one base off it. Enrolling through a virtual design, the prospective study's participants ranged in age from roughly 18 to 95 years and lived across about two dozen United States geographic areas. In the prospective study, cohorts were assigned on the basis of participant-reported clinical history obtained from a screening survey and a study questionnaire. Exposed participants had been in contact, within 2 weeks of entering the study, with a person who had a PCR-confirmed or clinician-diagnosed case of COVID-19. In the prospective study, mobile phlebotomists collected whole blood, serum and a nasopharyngeal or oropharyngeal swab from each participant. Prospective study participants could optionally give additional blood draws and questionnaires over an approximately two-month period. Before DNA extraction, prospective study blood samples were shipped either frozen or at room temperature.

These data are taken from a study of blood T cell repertoires in COVID-19 (dated by TCRdb to about 2020). About the study as a whole: Samples from collaborators originated in the United States, Italy and Spain and spanned both the acute and convalescent phases of COVID-19. The material from the prospective study consisted of cDNA or gDNA derived from T cells, B-cell-depleted T cells, or PBMCs. Deeply sampled blood TCRbeta repertoires from subjects exposed to, actively infected with, or recovered from COVID-19 were included in the dataset. The repertoires were released in a freely available public database meant as a resource for research on the immune response to SARS-CoV-2. The samples were drawn from the first 160 participants of the ongoing ImmuneRACE study and from about 1,200 subjects provided by 6 global collaborators. Sample metadata almost always included a de-identified subject ID, COVID-19 status, age in years and sex. HLA class I and class II types, where available, came from metadata supplied by the sample provider rather than from assay-based typing. What the research found in general, with its limitations: Clinical and demographic metadata were provided uncurated, with the amount varying by source and participant.

TCRbeta CDR3 regions were amplified from genomic DNA by means of the immunoSEQ Assay, a bias-controlled multiplex PCR. The study's processing was this. Nucleated cell counts per sample were estimated from amplification of reference gene primers within the assay. Sequence reads were collapsed and filtered to measure the absolute abundance of every unique TCRbeta CDR3 rearrangement. For each sample, productive Simpson clonality was calculated as the square root of Simpson's diversity index across productive rearrangements. TCRdb took over this immuneACCESS table, retaining in-frame rearrangements with V and J assigned. Such tables are incomplete; in checked studies, under half of the missing clones stem from an unresolved V gene, and the remainder is unexplained. The V and J calls and the clone size are those of that table, but D and trimming were determined from the DNA. The sample table shows more than 150,000 clones, and roughly 80% are seen once. The ten largest clones take up about 15% of the sample.

Spanning cysteine to phenylalanine, the CDR3 consists of 14 amino acids. The retained sequence is limited to the CDR3, 42 bases, with the frame set at the first base. Sequences MNHEY (CDR1) and SVGAGI (CDR2) are obtained from the germline V gene. V sheds 9 bases and J sheds 1 base, leaving 12 bases between their ends. The specimen sequenced was PBMCs or T cells enriched from blood (not recorded which). The clonotype originates from a man between 60 and 75 years old who had been exposed to COVID-19. Recombination joined TRBV6-5 with TRBJ2-2; a tentative D call is TRBD2 (5 bases match). CDR3 region: CARAPGGNTGELFF. The nucleotides read TGTGCCAGGGCCCCCGGAGGGAACACCGGGGAGCTGTTTTTT.